This T cell receptor (beta chain) was sequenced in a study of T cell responses to AZD1222 COVID-19 vaccine. This CDR3 contains 13 residues. V dropped 0 bases and J dropped 3 bases, with 4 bases sitting between them. Germline values: CDR1 SGHNT, CDR2 YENEEA. Generated by immunoSEQ multiplex PCR, the TCRdb table keeps only in-frame clones and is missing some. The sample lists 150,000 or so clones, roughly 90% seen once, with 1.1% to 1.5% in the top ten. The TCR was taken from an adult in good health. The sample was peripheral blood, taken on day 0 of AZD1222 vaccination. The J gene is TRBJ2-3, the V gene TRBV11-3, with D uncertain. CDR3 bases: TGTGCCAGCAGCTTAGACCGGACAGATACGCAGTATTTT. Its translation is CASSLDRTDTQYF.